These 29 T cell receptor beta chains were all obtained from the same sample, sequenced in a study of blood T cell repertoires in COVID-19. Sequenced by immunoSEQ multiplex PCR; TCRdb stores in-frame clones only, minus some. In the table there are 15,000 to 20,000 clones, 91% of which are singletons. The source material was peripheral blood. The source of these receptors is a human donor in a cohort sampled during active COVID-19.

This chain joins TRBV15 and TRBJ2-5; the match to TRBD2 covers 8 bases. Germline V gene lookup returns CDR1 LNHNV and CDR2 YYDKDF (reference sequence). After removal of 5 bases from V and 4 bases from J, the junction contained 9 bases not matched to a gene. The CDR3 contains 15 residues. CDR3 DNA: TGTGCCACCAGCGGAAGAACCGGGACTAGAGAGACCCAGTACTTC. This sequence encodes CATSGRTGTRETQYF.

The chain links TRBV7-9 to TRBJ1-1; D ambiguous. Trimming left V 1 base short and J 4 bases short, with 10 bases between. Germline CDR1 reads SEHNR; CDR2 reads FQNEAQ (reference sequence). The CDR3 is 14 residues long. CDR3 region: CASSLEVSGTEAFF. For the CDR3, the DNA is TGTGCCAGCAGCTTAGAAGTTTCGGGCACTGAAGCTTTCTTT.

V is TRBV15 and J is TRBJ2-7, with 7 bases matching TRBD1. CDR3 size: 16 residues. Trimming at V came to 4 bases and at J to 4 bases, leaving 13 bases not matched to a gene. The germline V gene encodes CDR1 LNHNV and CDR2 YYDKDF (reference sequence). CDR3: CATSTRGSGGFYEQYF. The CDR3 DNA reads as TGTGCCACCAGCACGAGGGGGTCAGGGGGTTTTTACGAGCAGTACTTC.

The chain recombines TRBV27 with TRBJ2-1, with 16 bases that match TRBD2. The CDR3 has 16 residues. J was trimmed by 10 bases and V by 8 bases; bases with no gene match: 11. Germline CDR1 reads MNHEY; CDR2 reads SMNVEV (reference sequence). CDR3 loop: CASSSGTSGRVGEQFF. The CDR3, as DNA: TGTGCCAGCTCTTCCGGGACTAGCGGGAGGGTCGGAGAGCAGTTCTTC.

The gene calls are TRBV2 and TRBJ1-6; weak D call: TRBD1 (5 bases). V dropped 6 bases and J dropped 10 bases, with 22 bases sitting between them. Germline lookup yields CDR1 SNHLY and CDR2 FYNNEI. The CDR3 length is 16 residues. The CDR3 loop reads CASSPIQTGVGSPLHF. In DNA, the CDR3 is TGTGCCAGCAGCCCAATTCAAACAGGTGTAGGATCACCCCTCCACTTT.

The rearrangement joins TRBV9 to TRBJ2-6; possible D gene TRBD2, 5 bases. The V end was cut by 10 bases, the J end by 0 bases, with 20 bases between. CDR3 size: 17 residues. Germline CDR1 and CDR2: SGDLS and YYNGEE. The CDR3 nucleotides read TGTGCCTCTTCCCGGGGAAGTTCCCTCTCTGGGGCCAACGTCCTGACTTTC. It encodes CASSRGSSLSGANVLTF.

The sample holds one count of this clone. This chain uses TRBV7-6 with TRBJ2-7; tentative D call: TRBD2 (7 bases). The CDR3 is made up of 17 amino acids. Deletions cut 2 bases from V and 7 bases from J, with 24 bases between. Germline V lookup: CDR1 SGHVS, CDR2 FNYEAQ. The CDR3 DNA sequence: TGTGCCAGCAGCTTACGCGCCGGGGGGCGGGAGATGGGGGAGCAGTACTTC. This encodes CASSLRAGGREMGEQYF. Looking up the rest from reference TRBV7-6 and TRBJ2-7 gives the full variable domain: GAGVSQSPRYKVTKRGQDVALRCDPISGHVSLYWYRQALGQGPEFLTYFNYEAQQDKSGLPNDRFSAERPEGSISTLTIQRTEQRDSAMYRCASSLRAGGREMGEQYFGPGTRLTVT.

This rearrangement joins TRBV5-1 to TRBJ2-1; the D gene is possibly TRBD2 (6 bases). Germline assignment: CDR1 SGHRS and CDR2 YFSETQ. Trimming took off 4 bases at V and 2 bases at J, with 16 bases between the two ends. This CDR3 spans 16 amino acids. Here the CDR3 DNA reads TGCGCCAGCAGCCCACCTCGGGGGTTTCCCTACAATGAGCAGTTCTTC. Translating it yields CASSPPRGFPYNEQFF.

The chain has TRBV19 and TRBJ2-7, with a possible D match to TRBD2 (6 bases). The germline V and J ends were trimmed by 8 bases and 2 bases, with 13 bases remaining between them. Germline-derived CDR1 and CDR2 are LNHDA and SQIVND (reference sequence). The CDR3 runs to 13 residues. The CDR3 reads CASRPGVAYEQYF. The DNA of the CDR3 is TGTGCCAGTCGCCCGGGAGTAGCCTACGAGCAGTACTTC.

V and J are TRBV7-9 and TRBJ2-2; 8 bases are shared with TRBD1. CDR1 SEHNR and CDR2 FQNEAQ come from the germline V gene (reference sequence). V lost 2 bases to trimming and J lost 4 bases; unmatched junction nucleotides: 3. This CDR3 spans 15 amino acids. CDR3 in DNA: TGTGCCAGCAGCTTACGGACAGGGATCACCGGGGAGCTGTTTTTT. It translates to CASSLRTGITGELFF.

The chain combines TRBV3-1 (or the pseudogene TRBV3-2) with TRBJ2-3, with 12 bases fitting TRBD2. Germline assignment: CDR1 LGHDT and CDR2 YNNKEL (reference sequence). With V trimmed by 1 base and J by 0 bases, 8 bases remained unmatched. The CDR3 covers 19 residues. The CDR3 protein is CASSQGKLAGGSSTDTQYF. The CDR3, as DNA: TGTGCCAGCAGCCAAGGAAAACTAGCGGGGGGTTCAAGCACAGATACGCAGTATTTT.

V is TRBV7-3 and J is TRBJ2-6; D is unclear. Trimming cost V 2 bases and J 4 bases, with 3 bases left between them. In germline, CDR1 is SGHTA, CDR2 FQGTGA. The CDR3 covers 13 residues. CDR3: CASSLGGANVLTF. The CDR3 DNA reads as TGTGCCAGCAGCTTAGGCGGGGCCAACGTCCTGACTTTC. Using reference TRBV7-3 and TRBJ2-6 for the parts outside the CDR3, the full variable domain is GAGVSQTPSNKVTEKGKYVELRCDPISGHTALYWYRQSLGQGPEFLIYFQGTGAADDSGLPNDRFFAVRPEGSVSTLKIQRTERGDSAVYLCASSLGGANVLTFGAGSRLTVL.

The chain joins TRBV5-1 to TRBJ1-3; maybe TRBD1 (5 bases). Trimming took 0 bases from V and 0 from J, leaving 16 bases between them. The CDR3 spans 18 residues. CDR1 SGHRS and CDR2 YFSETQ come from the germline V gene. The CDR3 region is CASSLAVSRGVSGNTIYF. The DNA for the CDR3 is TGCGCCAGCAGCTTGGCCGTATCCCGGGGGGTCTCTGGAAACACCATATATTTT. Variable domain in full (rest from reference TRBV5-1 and TRBJ1-3): KAGVTQTPRYLIKTRGQQVTLSCSPISGHRSVSWYQQTPGQGLQFLFEYFSETQRNKGNFPGRFSGRQFSNSRSEMNVSTLELGDSALYLCASSLAVSRGVSGNTIYFGEGSWLTVV.

The V call is TRBV15, the J call TRBJ2-5, with no clear D. This CDR3 is 13 amino acids long. CDR1 LNHNV and CDR2 YYDKDF come from the germline V gene (reference sequence). The V end was cut by 0 bases, the J end by 5 bases, with 7 bases between. DNA for the CDR3: TGTGCCACCAGCAGAGATTTTCGGGAGACCCAGTACTTC. Residues: CATSRDFRETQYF.

This clone appeared a few times. Here the CDR3 reads CASSSEGGGVYEQYF. The CDR3 DNA reads TGCGCCAGCAGTTCCGAAGGGGGAGGGGTATACGAGCAGTACTTC. The chain employs TRBV5-1 and TRBJ2-7, with D possibly being TRBD2 (7 bases). This CDR3 comprises 15 residues. From germline, CDR1 is SGHRS and CDR2 YFSETQ. V lost 5 bases to trimming and J lost 4 bases, with 19 bases between them. The entire variable domain, with the rest obtained from reference TRBV5-1 and TRBJ2-7, is as follows: KAGVTQTPRYLIKTRGQQVTLSCSPISGHRSVSWYQQTPGQGLQFLFEYFSETQRNKGNFPGRFSGRQFSNSRSEMNVSTLELGDSALYLCASSSEGGGVYEQYFGPGTRLTVT.

This sequence joins TRBV5-4 and TRBJ2-1; D might be TRBD2 (6 bases). The CDR3 loop spans 13 amino acids. The V gene lost 2 bases and the J gene lost 8 bases, with 11 bases spanning the gap. Germline values: CDR1 SGHNT, CDR2 YYREEE (reference sequence). The CDR3 loop is CASSFGTAHEQFF. The CDR3 DNA reads as TGTGCCAGCAGCTTTGGGACTGCCCATGAGCAGTTCTTC. Full variable domain (rest looked up from reference TRBV5-4 and TRBJ2-1): ETGVTQSPTHLIKTRGQQVTLRCSSQSGHNTVSWYQQALGQGPQFIFQYYREEENGRGNFPPRFSGLQFPNYSSELNVNALELDDSALYLCASSFGTAHEQFFGPGTRLTVL.

The gene calls are TRBV5-1 and TRBJ1-1, with 9 bases lining up with TRBD1. This CDR3 spans 17 amino acids. Unmatched junction bases numbered 8, after V lost 0 bases and J lost 2 bases. CDR1 is SGHRS, CDR2 YFSETQ, per germline. The CDR3 here is CASSLGGTGRSNTEAFF. The CDR3 bases are TGCGCCAGCAGCTTGGGGGGGACAGGGAGGTCAAACACTGAAGCTTTCTTT.

This chain connects TRBV3-1 (or the pseudogene TRBV3-2) to TRBJ1-4, with D possibly TRBD1 on 5 matching bases. This CDR3 is built from 17 residues. The V end was cut by 0 bases, the J end by 5 bases, with 16 bases between. Germline assignment: CDR1 LGHDT and CDR2 YNNKEL (reference sequence). The CDR3 reads CASSQEMGGGINEKLFF. Written as DNA, the CDR3 is TGTGCCAGCAGCCAAGAGATGGGGGGTGGGATAAATGAAAAACTGTTTTTT.

This chain joins TRBV10-3 and TRBJ1-3, with D maybe TRBD1 (5 bases). V lost 4 bases and J lost 0, with 7 bases in between. The CDR3 length is 14 residues. CDR1 ENHRY and CDR2 SYGVKD come from the germline V gene. The CDR3 DNA follows: TGTGCCATCAGTGGGGGCTCCTCTGGAAACACCATATATTTT. Amino acids: CAISGGSSGNTIYF.

The chain carries TRBV5-4 and TRBJ2-5; 8 nucleotides align to TRBD2. This CDR3 spans 16 amino acids. Per germline, CDR1 SGHNT and CDR2 YYREEE (reference sequence). V was clipped by 0 bases and J by 1 base; unmatched bases: 5. CDR3 amino acids: CASSLAGGGSQETQYF. The CDR3, as DNA: TGTGCCAGCAGCTTGGCGGGCGGGGGGTCCCAAGAGACCCAGTACTTC.

The chain joins TRBV3-1 (or the pseudogene TRBV3-2) to TRBJ1-1; possibly TRBD1 for D (5 bases). Germline CDR1 LGHDT, CDR2 YNNKEL (reference sequence). V was shortened by 0 bases and J by 7 bases, with 15 bases between the two germline ends. CDR3 length: 15 amino acids. The CDR3 coding sequence is TGTGCCAGCAGCCAAGAGACAAGGGGTCAGGGTGAAGCTTTCTTT. Protein: CASSQETRGQGEAFF.

The V call is TRBV19, the J call TRBJ1-2; D gene ambiguous. This CDR3 contains 13 residues. Per germline, CDR1 LNHDA and CDR2 SQIVND (reference sequence). Trimming stripped 3 bases from V and 7 bases from J, with 12 bases between. The CDR3 bases are TGTGCCAGTAGTATCTTTAGAGGATCTGGCTACACCTTC. Encoded protein: CASSIFRGSGYTF.

The genes are TRBV5-1 and TRBJ2-5, with 7 bases matching TRBD2. The V gene end was trimmed by 4 bases and the J gene end by 3 bases; junction bases not matched to a gene: 3. Germline V lookup: CDR1 SGHRS, CDR2 YFSETQ. The length of the CDR3 is 13 residues. CDR3 sequence (DNA): TGCGCCAGCAGCGGCGGGGGTAAAGAGACCCAGTACTTC. Its protein is CASSGGGKETQYF.

The chain recombines TRBV7-2 with TRBJ1-1; 8 bases line up with TRBD1. Germline CDR1 SGHTA, CDR2 FQGNSA. V lost 5 bases and J lost 4; bases outside the gene matches: 3. The CDR3 extends over 13 amino acids. The CDR3 protein is CASSTTGGTEAFF. The DNA of the CDR3 is TGTGCCAGCAGCACCACAGGGGGCACTGAAGCTTTCTTT. Full variable domain (outside the CDR3, taken from reference TRBV7-2 and TRBJ1-1): GAGVSQSPSNKVTEKGKDVELRCDPISGHTALYWYRQSLGQGLEFLIYFQGNSAPDKSGLPSDRFSAERTGGSVSTLTIQRTQQEDSAVYLCASSTTGGTEAFFGQGTRLTVV.

The genes are TRBV29-1 and TRBJ1-2; TRBD1 aligns across 8 bases. J lost 4 bases, V lost 2 bases, and 0 bases had no gene match. The CDR3 covers 12 residues. Germline V gives CDR1 SQVTM, CDR2 ANQGSEA. CDR3 region: CSVEQGAYGYTF. The CDR3 DNA reads as TGCAGCGTTGAACAGGGGGCCTATGGCTACACCTTC.

This clone was recorded a few times. The chain joins TRBV5-1 to TRBJ1-6, with a weak D call TRBD1 (6 bases). CDR1 and CDR2 from the germline V gene are SGHRS and YFSETQ. CDR3 length: 15 amino acids. Between the trimmed V and J ends, which lost 6 bases and 5 bases, there was a span of 15 bases. The CDR3 DNA sequence: TGCGCCAGCACCTCTCGTCCAGGGGATAATTCACCCCTCCACTTT. Translated, it gives CASTSRPGDNSPLHF.

The rearrangement joins TRBV3-1 (or the pseudogene TRBV3-2) to TRBJ2-3; D is unclear. The ends were cut back, 4 bases at V and 0 bases at J, with 17 bases in the middle. CDR1 and CDR2 from the germline V gene are LGHDT and YNNKEL (reference sequence). The CDR3 spans 17 residues. The CDR3 here is CASSPLFGGASTDTQYF. In DNA, the CDR3 is TGTGCCAGCAGCCCCCTCTTTGGCGGAGCTAGCACAGATACGCAGTATTTT.

The chain has TRBV5-1 and TRBJ2-7; 7 bases line up with TRBD2. Germline values: CDR1 SGHRS, CDR2 YFSETQ. CDR3 length: 13 amino acids. Trimming took 0 bases from V and 6 from J; bases not matched to a gene: 3. The CDR3 DNA reads as TGCGCCAGCAGCTTGGTCGGGGAGGGCGAGCAGTACTTC. Amino acids: CASSLVGEGEQYF.

V usage is TRBV2 and J usage is TRBJ1-2; 7 bases align to TRBD1. This CDR3 has 14 amino acids. V lost 5 bases and J lost 6; bases outside the gene matches: 9. Germline CDR1 reads SNHLY; CDR2 reads FYNNEI. CDR3 sequence (DNA): TGTGCCAGCAGTTCTTATGACAGGGTTGATGGCTACACCTTC. This encodes CASSSYDRVDGYTF. Drawing the rest from reference TRBV2 and TRBJ1-2, the complete variable domain is EPEVTQTPSHQVTQMGQEVILRCVPISNHLYFYWYRQILGQKVEFLVSFYNNEISEKSEIFDDQFSVERPDGSNFTLKIRSTKLEDSAMYFCASSSYDRVDGYTFGSGTRLTVV.